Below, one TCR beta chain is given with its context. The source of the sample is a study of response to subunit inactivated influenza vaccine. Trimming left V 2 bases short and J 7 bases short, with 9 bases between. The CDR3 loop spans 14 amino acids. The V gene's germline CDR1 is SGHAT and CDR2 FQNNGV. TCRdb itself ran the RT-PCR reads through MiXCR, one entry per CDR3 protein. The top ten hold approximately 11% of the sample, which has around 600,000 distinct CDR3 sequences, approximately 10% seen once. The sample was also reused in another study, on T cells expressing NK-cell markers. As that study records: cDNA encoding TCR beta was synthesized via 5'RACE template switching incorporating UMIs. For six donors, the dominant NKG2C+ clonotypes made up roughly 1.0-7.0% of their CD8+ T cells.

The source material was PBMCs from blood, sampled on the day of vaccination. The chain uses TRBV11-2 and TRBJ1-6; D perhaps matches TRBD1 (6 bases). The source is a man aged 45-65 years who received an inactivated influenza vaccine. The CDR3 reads CASSLLDRNSPLHF. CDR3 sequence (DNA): TGTGCCAGCAGCTTATTGGACAGAAATTCACCCCTCCACTTT.